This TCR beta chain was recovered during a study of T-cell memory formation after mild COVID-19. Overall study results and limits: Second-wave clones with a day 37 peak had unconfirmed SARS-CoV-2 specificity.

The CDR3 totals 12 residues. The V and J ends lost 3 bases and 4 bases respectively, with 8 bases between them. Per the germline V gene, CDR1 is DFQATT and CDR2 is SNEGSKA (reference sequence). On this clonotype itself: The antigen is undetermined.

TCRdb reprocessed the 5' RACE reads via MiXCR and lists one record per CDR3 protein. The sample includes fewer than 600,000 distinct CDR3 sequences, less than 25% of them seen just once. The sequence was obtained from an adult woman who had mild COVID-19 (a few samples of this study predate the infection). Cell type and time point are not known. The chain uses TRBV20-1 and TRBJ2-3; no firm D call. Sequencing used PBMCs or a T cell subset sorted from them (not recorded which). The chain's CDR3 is CSASGPPDTQYF. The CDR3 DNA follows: TGCAGTGCTAGCGGGCCGCCAGATACGCAGTATTTT.